This T cell receptor beta chain is drawn from a study of radiation and T cells in renal cell carcinoma. Study as a whole: Nephrectomy followed 15 Gy stereotactic body radiation by 4 weeks.

This clone was counted once. Its antigen remains unknown. Produced via immunoSEQ multiplex PCR; TCRdb's table is partial and in-frame only. The table includes approximately 150,000 clones, about 87% detected once. This CDR3 region has 15 residues. Per germline, CDR1 SGHAT and CDR2 FQNNGV. The V gene lost 5 bases and the J gene lost 7 bases, with 20 bases spanning the gap. Time point in this sample: baseline pretreatment blood. Described treatment: 15 Gy SBRT to primary tumor, nephrectomy 4 weeks later. Clear cell pathology was present in this patient's renal cell carcinoma. Study conclusions and caveats: No pretreatment tumor biopsies were available for baseline clonotypes. In blood, top tumor clones expanded by 2 weeks, shrinking by 4.

Sequencing used blood, obtained from a patient whose treatment included radiotherapy and nephrectomy. The rearrangement links TRBV11-2 to TRBJ2-5; TRBD2 is a possible D gene (6 bases). The receptor's source is a woman in her seventies with renal cell carcinoma. The CDR3 bases are TGTGCCAGCAGCCTGGAGGGGACCGCGGTGGGGACCCAGTACTTC. It is translated as CASSLEGTAVGTQYF.